This section outlines one T cell receptor beta chain sequence together with its context. Germline V gene sequence: CDR1 MGHRA, CDR2 YSYEKL. CDR3 size: 15 residues. J lost 6 bases, V lost 4 bases, and 6 bases had no gene match. The entry originates in a study of blood T cell repertoires in COVID-19. As for the study in general: Sources were T cells, B-cell-depleted T cells, or PBMCs; the material itself was cDNA or gDNA.

Some clones are missing from TCRdb's copy, which holds only in-frame ones; the method was immunoSEQ multiplex PCR. The data contain more than 140,000 clones, around 84% of them seen just once; the ten biggest clones take up around 8.5%. The specimen sequenced was peripheral blood. The chain recombines TRBV4-1 with TRBJ1-3; 10 positions match TRBD1. The sequence was obtained from a woman aged 55 to 70 with acute or convalescent COVID-19. The CDR3 region is CASSLGGQGENTIYF. The CDR3 DNA reads TGCGCCAGCAGCCTCGGCGGACAGGGGGAAAACACCATATATTTT.